The 21 T cell receptor beta chains below all came from one sample that was sequenced in a study of blood T cell repertoires in COVID-19. Sequenced by immunoSEQ multiplex PCR; TCRdb stores in-frame clones only, minus some. In the table there are 65,000 or so clones, around four fifths of which are singletons. Sequenced input: peripheral blood. The receptors shown here come from a woman aged 45-65 years with active or convalescent COVID-19.

Written as DNA, the CDR3 is TGTGCCTGGAGTTTATGGGACAGGGGTAGCGCTTTCTTT. Translating it yields CAWSLWDRGSAFF. V gene TRBV30 combines with J gene TRBJ1-1; TRBD1 matches at 10 bases. CDR3 length: 13 amino acids. V was clipped by 2 bases and J by 11 bases; unmatched bases: 8. Germline-derived CDR1 and CDR2 are GTSNPN and SVGIG (reference sequence).

This chain joins TRBV6-4 and TRBJ1-4, with TRBD1 identical over 7 bases. Germline V lookup: CDR1 MRHNA, CDR2 SNTAGT. The CDR3 runs 19 residues. V lost 2 bases to trimming and J lost 0 bases; unmatched junction nucleotides: 12. CDR3 loop: CASSDPDRPWFATNEKLFF. CDR3 DNA: TGTGCCAGCAGTGACCCGGACAGGCCGTGGTTTGCAACTAATGAAAAACTGTTTTTT.

The chain has TRBV12-3 or TRBV12-4 and TRBJ1-5; D gene ambiguous. V was trimmed by 1 base and J by 5 bases, leaving 6 bases between them. The CDR3 loop spans 13 amino acids. CDR3 sequence: CASSLGRDQPQHF. The DNA for the CDR3 is TGTGCCAGCAGTTTAGGGCGGGATCAGCCCCAGCATTTT.

The chain uses TRBV19 and TRBJ1-2; D unresolved. The germline CDR1 and CDR2 sequences are LNHDA and SQIVND (reference sequence). The ends were cut back, 0 bases at V and 4 bases at J, with 18 bases in the middle. This CDR3 comprises 17 residues. The CDR3 region is CASSIDPTRRRVYGYTF. CDR3 coding DNA: TGTGCCAGTAGTATAGATCCCACCCGGAGACGAGTCTATGGCTACACCTTC.

This rearrangement joins TRBV3-1 (or the pseudogene TRBV3-2) to TRBJ2-1, with no clear D. Germline V gives CDR1 LGHDT, CDR2 YNNKEL (reference sequence). This CDR3 comprises 12 residues. V dropped 1 base and J dropped 9 bases, with 7 bases sitting between them. The CDR3 protein is CASSQVVVEQFF. The CDR3, as DNA: TGTGCCAGCAGCCAAGTTGTAGTTGAGCAGTTCTTC.

The J gene is TRBJ1-1, the V gene TRBV7-8, with TRBD1 matching over 9 bases. V was pared by 1 base and J by 11 bases, with 5 bases of the junction left unmatched. CDR1 is SGHVS, CDR2 FQNEAQ, per germline. This CDR3 spans 13 amino acids. In DNA form, the CDR3 reads TGTGCCAGCAGCTTAGACAGGGACAGGGAGGCTTTCTTT. Its protein product is CASSLDRDREAFF.

The rearrangement links TRBV2 to TRBJ1-2; TRBD1 might be the D (6 bases). Deletions cut 3 bases from V and 0 bases from J, with 11 bases between. Germline values: CDR1 SNHLY, CDR2 FYNNEI. The CDR3 is made up of 15 amino acids. The CDR3 is CASSDEGGANYGYTF. The CDR3 bases are TGTGCCAGCAGTGATGAGGGGGGGGCTAACTATGGCTACACCTTC.

The V gene is TRBV6-6, the J gene TRBJ2-7, with D hard to call. V dropped 5 bases and J dropped 8 bases, with 19 bases sitting between them. Germline V gene sequence: CDR1 MNHNY, CDR2 SVGAGI (reference sequence). This CDR3 comprises 14 residues. CDR3: CASSPLSQITKQYF. CDR3 bases: TGTGCCAGCAGTCCCTTGTCCCAGATTACGAAGCAGTACTTC.

The chain links TRBV7-6 to TRBJ2-7; possible D gene TRBD2, 6 bases. The CDR3 runs to 15 residues. Germline CDR1 reads SGHVS; CDR2 reads FNYEAQ. Trimming cost V 5 bases and J 2 bases, with 16 bases left between them. CDR3 protein: CASSRMGEAPYEQYF. The CDR3 bases are TGTGCCAGCAGCCGTATGGGGGAGGCTCCCTACGAGCAGTACTTC.

This chain uses TRBV5-1 with TRBJ1-2, with D unclear. The CDR3 loop spans 15 amino acids. Per the germline V gene, CDR1 is SGHRS and CDR2 is YFSETQ. V shed 4 bases and J shed 0 bases, with 13 bases lying between them. CDR3 DNA sequence: TGCGCCAGCAGCCCGAGGGAGGGAACTAACTATGGCTACACCTTC. Residues: CASSPREGTNYGYTF.

V gene TRBV7-2 combines with J gene TRBJ2-2, with 7 bases matching TRBD2. The CDR3 has 16 residues. CDR1 is SGHTA and CDR2 is FQGNSA in the germline V gene. The V segment lost 6 bases and the J segment 4 bases; nucleotides outside the gene matches: 11. Here the CDR3 DNA reads TGTGCCAGCAGACCGGGGGGTGCGGCCTCCACCGGGGAGCTGTTTTTT. The encoded protein is CASRPGGAASTGELFF.

The chain employs TRBV7-9 and TRBJ2-1; D gene ambiguous. CDR1 SEHNR and CDR2 FQNEAQ come from the germline V gene (reference sequence). The CDR3 is 15 residues long. V was shortened by 3 bases and J by 2 bases, with 11 bases between the two germline ends. The DNA for the CDR3 is TGTGCCAGCAGCTTGATCCTAGTGACCTACAATGAGCAGTTCTTC. Its protein product is CASSLILVTYNEQFF.

The chain is built from TRBV21-1 and TRBJ1-1; the tabulated D call, TRBD1, remains unverified against the DNA. TRBV21-1 corresponds to a pseudogene. The CDR3 is 15 residues long. This CDR3 reads CASSKANGTGAFAFF. Here the CDR3 DNA reads TGTGCCAGCAGCAAGGCCAACGGGACAGGGGCCTTTGCTTTCTTT.

The chain carries TRBV6-1 and TRBJ2-2; 8 nucleotides align to TRBD2. This CDR3 region has 18 residues. The germline V gene encodes CDR1 MNHNS and CDR2 SASEGT. V was pared by 4 bases and J by 0 bases, with 10 bases of the junction left unmatched. The CDR3, as DNA: TGTGCCAGCAGTGCCAAAGGGCGTAGCGGGGCGAACACCGGGGAGCTGTTTTTT. Encoded protein: CASSAKGRSGANTGELFF.

This clone has just one count. CDR3 DNA sequence: TGTGCCAGCAGCACCGGCTTTGGGGATATTACAGGGGGAAACGAGCAGTACTTC. Encoded protein: CASSTGFGDITGGNEQYF. The genes are TRBV5-4 and TRBJ2-7; TRBD1 aligns across 8 bases. Germline CDR1 and CDR2: SGHNT and YYREEE (reference sequence). The CDR3 consists of 18 residues. V was clipped by 4 bases and J by 5 bases; unmatched bases: 20.

The J gene is TRBJ2-1, the V gene TRBV27, with 13 bases lining up with TRBD2. Losses at the gene ends were 5 bases for V and 9 bases for J; bases not matched to a gene: 7. Per the germline V gene, CDR1 is MNHEY and CDR2 is SMNVEV (reference sequence). The CDR3 spans 15 residues. As DNA, the CDR3 is TGTGCCAGCAGTCGAACTAGCGGGAGGGGCGGTGAGCAGTTCTTC. Amino acids: CASSRTSGRGGEQFF.

The chain joins TRBV4-1 to TRBJ1-6; D might be TRBD1 (5 bases). This CDR3 is 17 amino acids long. Germline lookup yields CDR1 MGHRA and CDR2 YSYEKL. Trimming removed 0 bases at V and 6 bases at J, with 15 bases between. CDR3 sequence (DNA): TGCGCCAGCAGCCAAGAGGGGAGGGGCGATTCTAATTCACCCCTCCACTTT. Translated, it gives CASSQEGRGDSNSPLHF.

The chain joins TRBV19 to TRBJ1-5, with a weak D call TRBD1 (5 bases). V was trimmed by 3 bases and J by 3 bases, leaving 12 bases between them. Germline values: CDR1 LNHDA, CDR2 SQIVND (reference sequence). CDR3 length: 15 residues. This CDR3 reads CASSIRDFTNQPQHF. The CDR3 coding sequence is TGTGCCAGTAGTATCAGGGACTTTACCAATCAGCCCCAGCATTTT.

The chain links TRBV12-3 or TRBV12-4 to TRBJ2-7, with D unclear. Trimming removed 6 bases from V and 7 bases from J, with 10 bases in between. The CDR3 runs 11 residues. CDR3 amino acids: CASSSLREQYF. In DNA form, the CDR3 reads TGTGCCAGCAGCTCCCTGCGGGAGCAGTACTTC.

This rearrangement joins TRBV5-1 to TRBJ2-5, with D possibly TRBD2 on 6 matching bases. Germline values: CDR1 SGHRS, CDR2 YFSETQ. Between the trimmed V and J ends, which lost 0 bases and 2 bases, there was a span of 8 bases. The CDR3 runs 14 residues. CDR3 in amino acids: CASSLGGAQETQYF. CDR3 DNA sequence: TGCGCCAGCAGCTTGGGCGGGGCGCAAGAGACCCAGTACTTC.

The J gene is TRBJ1-1, the V gene TRBV19, with D possibly matching TRBD1 (6 bases). The CDR3 is 17 residues long. The V gene's germline CDR1 is LNHDA and CDR2 SQIVND (reference sequence). The ends were cut back, 3 bases at V and 0 bases at J, with 17 bases in the middle. DNA of the CDR3: TGTGCCAGTAGTATCGGGAGGGGGTCCTCGATGAACACTGAAGCTTTCTTT. Translated: CASSIGRGSSMNTEAFF. Supplemented by reference TRBV19 and TRBJ1-1, the full variable domain reads DGGITQSPKYLFRKEGQNVTLSCEQNLNHDAMYWYRQDPGQGLRLIYYSQIVNDFQKGDIAEGYSVSREKKESFPLTVTSAQKNPTAFYLCASSIGRGSSMNTEAFFGQGTRLTVV.